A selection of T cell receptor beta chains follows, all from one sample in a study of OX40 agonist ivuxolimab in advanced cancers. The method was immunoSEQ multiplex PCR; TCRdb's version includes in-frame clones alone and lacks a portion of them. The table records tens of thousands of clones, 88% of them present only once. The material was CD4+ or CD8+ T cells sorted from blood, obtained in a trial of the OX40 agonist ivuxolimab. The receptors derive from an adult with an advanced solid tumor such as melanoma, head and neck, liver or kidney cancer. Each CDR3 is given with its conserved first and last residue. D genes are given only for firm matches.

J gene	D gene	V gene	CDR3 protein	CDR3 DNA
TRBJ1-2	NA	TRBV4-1	CASSQGLQGDYGYTF	TGCGCCAGCAGCCAGGGCCTACAGGGTGACTATGGCTACACCTTC
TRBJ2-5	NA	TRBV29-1	CSVGQQETQYF	TGCAGCGTTGGACAGCAAGAGACCCAGTACTTC
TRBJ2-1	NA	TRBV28	CASSPHNEQFF	TGTGCCAGCAGTCCCCACAATGAGCAGTTCTTC
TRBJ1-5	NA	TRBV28	CASRPTPAPTNQPQHF	TGTGCCAGCAGACCAACCCCGGCCCCCACCAATCAGCCCCAGCATTTT
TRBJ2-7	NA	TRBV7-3	CASSLSAGTYYEQYF	TGTGCCAGCAGCTTGTCGGCAGGAACATACTACGAGCAGTACTTC
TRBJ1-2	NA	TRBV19	CASSQTGTGYTF	TGTGCCAGTAGCCAAACAGGGACTGGCTACACCTTC
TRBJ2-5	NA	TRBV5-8	CASSLQQGTLETQYF	TGTGCCAGCAGCTTGCAACAGGGCACACTAGAGACCCAGTACTTC
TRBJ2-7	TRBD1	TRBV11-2	CASSFATGANEQYF	TGTGCCAGCAGCTTTGCGACAGGGGCAAACGAGCAGTACTTC
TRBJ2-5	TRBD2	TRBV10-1	CASRTETSGREETQYF	TGCGCCAGTAGAACCGAAACTAGCGGGAGAGAGGAGACCCAGTACTTC
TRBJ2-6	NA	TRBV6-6	CASTPTRTGANVLTF	TGTGCCAGCACCCCGACACGCACTGGGGCCAACGTCCTGACTTTC
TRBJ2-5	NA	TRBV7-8	CASSSQGIIQETQYF	TGTGCCAGCAGCTCCCAGGGGATCATCCAAGAGACCCAGTACTTC
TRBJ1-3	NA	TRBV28	CASSEGNSRNF	TGTGCCAGCAGTGAGGGGAATAGTCGTAATTTT
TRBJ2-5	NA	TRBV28	CASSFWDSGTQYF	TGTGCCAGCAGTTTTTGGGACTCAGGGACCCAGTACTTC
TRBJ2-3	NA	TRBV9	CASSVVRGNTDTQYF	TGTGCCAGCAGCGTAGTACGGGGGAACACAGATACGCAGTATTTT
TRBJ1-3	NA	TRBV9	CASSVGRGASGNTIYF	TGTGCCAGCAGCGTAGGTAGGGGGGCCTCTGGAAACACCATATATTTT
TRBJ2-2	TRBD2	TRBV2	CASGGSGRITGELFF	TGTGCCAGTGGGGGTAGCGGGAGAATTACCGGGGAGCTGTTTTTT
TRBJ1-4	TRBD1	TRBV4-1	CASSLTGIREKLFF	TGCGCCAGCAGCCTGACAGGGATCCGCGAAAAACTGTTTTTT